The 30 T cell receptor beta chains given below trace back to one sample, sequenced in a study of shared clonotypes between healthy human individuals. Here immunoSEQ multiplex PCR was the method, and the copy in TCRdb shows in-frame clones only, minus some. The sample has roughly 110,000 clones, 68% seen once; the top ten hold over 20%. The specimen sequenced was memory CD8+ T cells sorted from blood. The subset is: CD45RO+ cells pooled with CCR7-negative TemRA cells. The origin of the receptors is a woman aged 25 to 39 in good health.

The chain joins TRBV6-1 to TRBJ2-7; D might be TRBD1 (6 bases). The CDR3 totals 14 residues. Per germline, CDR1 MNHNS and CDR2 SASEGT. The V end was cut by 4 bases, the J end by 3 bases, with 13 bases between. The CDR3 spells CASSGRTESYEQYF. The CDR3, as DNA: TGTGCCAGCAGTGGTCGGACAGAGAGCTACGAGCAGTACTTC.

The CDR3 loop reads CASSQTGLQQYTQYF. In DNA form, the CDR3 reads TGTGCCAGCAGTCAAACGGGACTCCAACAGTATACGCAGTATTTT. The chain is built from TRBV28 and TRBJ2-3, with a weak D call TRBD2 (6 bases). The ends were cut back, 5 bases at V and 7 bases at J, with 19 bases in the middle. The CDR3 consists of 15 residues. Germline V gene lookup returns CDR1 MDHEN and CDR2 SYDVKM.

The chain is built from TRBV6-4 and TRBJ2-1, with D hard to call. Trimming pared 3 bases from V and 8 bases from J, leaving 14 bases between. The length of the CDR3 is 14 residues. CDR1 is MRHNA, CDR2 SNTAGT, per germline. CDR3 amino acids: CASSETLEMDEQFF. The CDR3, as DNA: TGTGCCAGCAGTGAGACCTTAGAAATGGATGAGCAGTTCTTC.

The chain links TRBV6-5 to TRBJ2-7; 7 positions match TRBD2. Germline values: CDR1 MNHEY, CDR2 SVGAGI. V was clipped by 6 bases and J by 3 bases; unmatched bases: 2. The CDR3 extends over 12 amino acids. The CDR3 sequence: CASRAGVYEQYF. The CDR3, as DNA: TGTGCCAGCAGGGCGGGAGTCTACGAGCAGTACTTC.

This clone was counted at least ten times. The same CDR3 can be traced to other DNA sequences in this sample. The rearrangement joins TRBV9 to TRBJ1-1; D gene unclear. Germline lookup yields CDR1 SGDLS and CDR2 YYNGEE. This CDR3 is 13 amino acids long. V lost 2 bases and J 4 bases, leaving 9 bases between the germline ends. CDR3: CASSVAWGTEAFF. Written as DNA, the CDR3 is TGTGCCAGCAGCGTCGCCTGGGGCACTGAAGCTTTCTTT. The variable domain in full, with the rest retrieved from reference TRBV9 and TRBJ1-1, is DSGVTQTPKHLITATGQRVTLRCSPRSGDLSVYWYQQSLDQGLQFLIQYYNGEERAKGNILERFSAQQFPDLHSELNLSSLELGDSALYFCASSVAWGTEAFFGQGTRLTVV.

This clone was recorded a few times. J is TRBJ1-1 and V is TRBV5-6, with a possible D match to TRBD1 (5 bases). CDR1 is SGHDT and CDR2 is YYEEEE in the germline V gene. The CDR3 length is 16 residues. V lost 2 bases and J lost 6, with 20 bases in between. DNA for the CDR3: TGTGCCAGCAGCTTCGTCCTGGGGGAGGGCATCTCTGAAGCTTTCTTT. Amino acids: CASSFVLGEGISEAFF.

The chain joins TRBV29-1 to TRBJ2-2; 8 nucleotides align to TRBD1. The V gene end was trimmed by 6 bases and the J gene end by 3 bases; junction bases not matched to a gene: 3. The CDR3 runs to 13 residues. Germline V lookup: CDR1 SQVTM, CDR2 ANQGSEA. CDR3 region: CSVTGADTGELFF. CDR3 bases: TGCAGCGTGACAGGGGCGGACACCGGGGAGCTGTTTTTT.

The V and J genes are TRBV11-1 and TRBJ2-7, with D perhaps matching TRBD1 or TRBD2 (5 bases each). This CDR3 is built from 14 residues. Between the trimmed V and J ends, which lost 7 bases and 2 bases, there was a span of 15 bases. Germline V CDR1 and CDR2: SGHAT, FQDESV (reference sequence). The CDR3 DNA sequence: TGTGCCAGCAAAACCCGCCAGGGACCCTACGAGCAGTACTTC. It encodes CASKTRQGPYEQYF.

The rearrangement links TRBV27 to TRBJ2-5; TRBD2 matches at 13 bases. The CDR3 length is 16 residues. J lost 4 bases, V lost 6 bases, and 8 bases had no gene match. CDR1 is MNHEY, CDR2 SMNVEV, per germline (reference sequence). This CDR3 is CASSGGTSGIGETQYF. The CDR3, as DNA: TGTGCCAGCAGCGGAGGGACTAGCGGGATAGGAGAGACCCAGTACTTC.

The genes are TRBV28 and TRBJ1-4, with TRBD1 matching over 8 bases. CDR3 length equals 15 residues. Germline V gene data show CDR1 as MDHEN and CDR2 as SYDVKM. V was pared by 7 bases and J by 7 bases, with 11 bases of the junction left unmatched. The CDR3 DNA is TGTGCCAGCAATCAACCAGGGGGCGAGGGTGAAAAACTGTTTTTT. Amino acids: CASNQPGGEGEKLFF.

This chain uses TRBV29-1 with TRBJ2-7; no definite D call. The CDR3 runs to 11 residues. V was clipped by 7 bases and J by 5 bases, with 12 bases between them. Germline V CDR1 and CDR2: SQVTM, ANQGSEA. The CDR3 coding sequence is TGCAGCGCTAAGGGTGGGGACGAGCAGTACTTC. Its translation: CSAKGGDEQYF.

This clone was observed at least ten times. The chain is built from TRBV13 and TRBJ2-5, with D possibly matching TRBD2 (5 bases). Trimming took off 5 bases at V and 5 bases at J, with 18 bases between the two ends. The germline CDR1 and CDR2 sequences are PRHDT and FYEKMQ (reference sequence). CDR3 length: 15 amino acids. CDR3 protein: CASSPTGQSGETQYF. CDR3 nucleotides: TGTGCCAGCAGCCCCACTGGCCAAAGCGGTGAGACCCAGTACTTC.

This clone was found a few times. Other nucleotide sequences in the sample specify the same CDR3. The chain recombines TRBV4-2 with TRBJ2-7, with 8 bases aligning to TRBD2. Losses at the gene ends were 0 bases for V and 1 base for J; bases not matched to a gene: 5. Germline V gene sequence: CDR1 LGHNA, CDR2 YNFKEQ. CDR3 length: 16 residues. The CDR3 nucleotides read TGTGCCAGCAGCCAAGACCTTGGCGGGGGGTCCTACGAGCAGTACTTC. It specifies CASSQDLGGGSYEQYF.

The chain links TRBV6-1 to TRBJ2-3; D is ambiguous. V was clipped by 1 base and J by 7 bases, with 9 bases between them. The CDR3 runs 13 residues. Looked up from germline, CDR1 is MNHNS and CDR2 is SASEGT. CDR3 nucleotides: TGTGCCAGCAGTGAAGGGGTTGGGTATACGCAGTATTTT. This encodes CASSEGVGYTQYF.

The V call is TRBV2, the J call TRBJ1-1; weak D call: TRBD1 (6 bases). V was clipped by 1 base and J by 0 bases, with 15 bases between them. Germline V gives CDR1 SNHLY, CDR2 FYNNEI. The CDR3 is 17 amino acids. The CDR3 nucleotides are TGTGCCAGCAGTGAAGATTGGCACAGGGTTGTGAACACTGAAGCTTTCTTT. It specifies CASSEDWHRVVNTEAFF.

V gene TRBV28 combines with J gene TRBJ2-7; no reliable D call. CDR1 is MDHEN and CDR2 is SYDVKM in the germline V gene. V lost 6 bases and J lost 3, with 12 bases in between. The CDR3 covers 13 residues. CDR3 in DNA: TGTGCCAGCAGGCTCCAAGCTAACTACGAGCAGTACTTC. As protein: CASRLQANYEQYF.

The sample holds a few counts of this clone. Other DNA sequences in this specimen translate into the identical CDR3. CDR3 loop: CASSLGSSSSYEQYF. The CDR3 DNA reads as TGTGCCAGCAGCTTAGGTAGCAGTAGCTCCTACGAGCAGTACTTC. This chain connects TRBV7-2 to TRBJ2-7; D not resolved. The CDR3 is made up of 15 amino acids. The V and J ends lost 1 base and 0 bases respectively, with 10 bases between them. Germline V CDR1 and CDR2: SGHTA, FQGNSA.

The chain recombines TRBV15 with TRBJ2-6; the D is unclear. The CDR3 is 16 amino acids. Germline CDR1 and CDR2: LNHNV and YYDKDF (reference sequence). V lost 3 bases to trimming and J lost 1 base, with 10 bases between them. CDR3 protein: CATSRGSLSGANVLTF. The CDR3 nucleotides read TGTGCCACCAGCAGGGGCTCTTTGTCTGGGGCCAACGTCCTGACTTTC.

The chain carries TRBV9 and TRBJ2-1; D remains ambiguous. V was cut by 1 base and J by 6 bases, with 8 bases left in between. Germline CDR1 is SGDLS and CDR2 is YYNGEE. This CDR3 is 13 amino acids long. In nucleotides, the CDR3 is TGTGCCAGCAGCGTAAAAGGGCCCAATGAGCAGTTCTTC. As protein: CASSVKGPNEQFF.

The rearrangement links TRBV4-1 to TRBJ2-1; 12 bases align to TRBD2. The junction had 8 bases not matched to a gene; V was cut back by 0 bases and J by 2 bases. Germline assignment: CDR1 MGHRA and CDR2 YSYEKL. The length of the CDR3 is 19 residues. This CDR3 reads CASSQDVSLAGGPYNEQFF. CDR3 DNA: TGCGCCAGCAGCCAAGATGTATCACTAGCGGGAGGTCCCTACAATGAGCAGTTCTTC.

This clone was seen more than once but under ten times. V and J are TRBV7-2 and TRBJ2-5, with a weak D call TRBD2 (6 bases). The CDR3 spans 14 residues. The germline CDR1 and CDR2 sequences are SGHTA and FQGNSA. Trimming took 3 bases from V and 1 from J, leaving 9 bases between them. The CDR3 spells CASSFGGSQETQYF. CDR3 nucleotides: TGTGCCAGCAGCTTCGGGGGTTCCCAAGAGACCCAGTACTTC.

The gene calls are TRBV28 and TRBJ2-1; 11 bases are a match to TRBD2. The V segment lost 10 bases and the J segment 9 bases; nucleotides outside the gene matches: 8. The CDR3 covers 13 residues. CDR1 is MDHEN and CDR2 is SYDVKM in the germline V gene. CDR3 DNA sequence: TGTGCCACCCAGACTAGCGGGACTGGTGAGCAGTTCTTC. Protein: CATQTSGTGEQFF.

V and J are TRBV6-4 and TRBJ2-3, with TRBD2 identical over 11 bases. V lost 3 bases and J lost 8; bases outside the gene matches: 7. Germline V CDR1 and CDR2: MRHNA, SNTAGT. This CDR3 is 15 amino acids long. CDR3 coding DNA: TGTGCCAGCAGTGAGGAGGCTAGCGGGAGGCCTACGCAGTATTTT. Translating gives CASSEEASGRPTQYF.

The chain couples TRBV7-6 to TRBJ2-1; no definite D call. This CDR3 comprises 11 residues. Germline V gives CDR1 SGHVS, CDR2 FNYEAQ. Trimming left V 0 bases short and J 9 bases short, with 3 bases between. The CDR3 sequence: CASSLASEQFF. The CDR3, as DNA: TGTGCCAGCAGCTTAGCCAGTGAGCAGTTCTTC.

This clone was counted a single time. The chain is built from TRBV27 and TRBJ2-7; D not resolved. V gave up 6 bases and J gave up 7 bases, with 13 bases separating them. Germline-derived CDR1 and CDR2 are MNHEY and SMNVEV (reference sequence). CDR3 length: 12 amino acids. CDR3 coding DNA: TGTGCCAGCAGGAACGGCCATAGGGAGCAGTACTTC. Translation gives CASRNGHREQYF.

The gene calls are TRBV7-9 and TRBJ2-7; D possibly corresponds to TRBD2 (5 bases). Germline V gene data show CDR1 as SEHNR and CDR2 as FQNEAQ (reference sequence). The germline V and J ends were trimmed by 5 bases and 0 bases, with 11 bases remaining between them. This CDR3 region has 14 residues. The CDR3: CASSLDYDSYEQYF. The DNA for the CDR3 is TGTGCCAGCAGCCTCGACTATGACTCCTACGAGCAGTACTTC.

The V gene is TRBV30, the J gene TRBJ2-7, with D perhaps matching TRBD1 or TRBD2 (6 bases each). V lost 0 bases and J 6 bases, leaving 18 bases between the germline ends. This CDR3 contains 15 residues. Germline V gene sequence: CDR1 GTSNPN, CDR2 SVGIG (reference sequence). This CDR3 reads CAWSVLLGGDGEQYF. CDR3 bases: TGTGCCTGGAGTGTATTGCTCGGGGGCGACGGCGAGCAGTACTTC.

The rearrangement links TRBV10-2 to TRBJ2-1; perhaps TRBD2 as D (5 bases). CDR3 length: 14 amino acids. CDR1 and CDR2 (germline): WSHSY, SAAADI. Trimming left V 2 bases short and J 9 bases short, with 14 bases between. The CDR3 region has the DNA TGCGCCAGCAGTGAGCTCGAGGGATTTGGTGAGCAGTTCTTC. Translating gives CASSELEGFGEQFF.

This sequence joins TRBV19 and TRBJ2-3; D is undetermined. CDR1 is LNHDA and CDR2 is SQIVND in the germline V gene (reference sequence). The CDR3 is 11 residues long. With 3 bases removed from V and 6 bases from J, the gap between germline ends came to 4 bases. The DNA of the CDR3 is TGTGCCAGTAGTATTCAGGATACGCAGTATTTT. Translation gives CASSIQDTQYF.

The J gene is TRBJ2-1, the V gene TRBV2; D is ambiguous. Trimming removed 6 bases from V and 8 bases from J, with 11 bases in between. Germline V lookup: CDR1 SNHLY, CDR2 FYNNEI. The CDR3 extends over 12 amino acids. CDR3 sequence: CASRGLIYEQFF. The CDR3 nucleotides are TGTGCCAGCAGAGGTTTAATATATGAGCAGTTCTTC.